A selection of T cell receptor beta chains follows, all from one sample in a study of blood T cell repertoires in COVID-19. Some clones are missing from TCRdb's copy, which holds only in-frame ones; the method was immunoSEQ multiplex PCR. The table records a few hundred thousand clones, around nine tenths of them present only once. The sample taken for sequencing was PBMCs or T cells enriched from blood (not recorded which). The receptors were sampled from a young woman who had been exposed to COVID-19. The CDR3 runs from the conserved cysteine through the conserved F or W. A D gene is named only where the DNA matches it firmly. Where a row states a size, it is once, few, many or the class of an expanded clone; other rows omit it.

d_call	clone_size	cdr3_length	v_call	j_call	cdr3_aa	cdr3_nt
.	.	14	TRBV4-1	TRBJ2-1	CASSQGPPVNEQFF	TGCGCCAGCAGCCAAGGCCCCCCGGTCAATGAGCAGTTCTTC
.	.	15	TRBV9	TRBJ2-5	CASSVRGERGETQYF	TGTGCCAGCAGCGTACGCGGGGAGAGAGGTGAGACCCAGTACTTC
.	.	13	TRBV7-2	TRBJ1-3	CASSLELGNTIYF	TGTGCCAGCAGCTTAGAACTGGGAAACACCATATATTTT
.	.	14	TRBV7-8	TRBJ2-1	CASSWSLGSNEQFF	TGTGCCAGCAGCTGGTCTCTAGGGAGCAATGAGCAGTTCTTC
TRBD1	.	13	TRBV5-1	TRBJ2-1	CASSRGQGNEQFF	TGCGCCAGCAGCAGGGGACAGGGCAATGAGCAGTTCTTC
.	.	15	TRBV19	TRBJ1-1	CASSIVRGMNTEAFF	TGTGCCAGTAGTATAGTTCGGGGAATGAACACTGAAGCTTTCTTT
.	.	12	TRBV2	TRBJ1-2	CASSEGNYGYTF	TGTGCCAGCAGTGAGGGCAACTATGGCTACACCTTC
TRBD2	.	15	TRBV7-3	TRBJ2-1	CASSLAGGPPNEQFF	TGTGCCAGCAGCCTCGCGGGAGGGCCCCCCAATGAGCAGTTCTTC
TRBD1	.	15	TRBV19	TRBJ1-5	CASSDRQGSNQPQHF	TGTGCCAGTAGTGACCGACAGGGCAGCAATCAGCCCCAGCATTTT
TRBD2	once	17	TRBV9	TRBJ2-7	CASSADYSGQSSYEQYF	TGTGCCAGCAGCGCAGATTATAGCGGGCAGAGCTCCTACGAGCAGTACTTC
.	once	15	TRBV7-3	TRBJ2-3	CASSLVRGREDTQYF	TGTGCCAGCAGCTTAGTCAGGGGTAGGGAAGATACGCAGTATTTT
.	.	15	TRBV9	TRBJ1-5	CASSLGQGINQPQHF	TGTGCCAGCAGCTTAGGGCAGGGGATCAATCAGCCCCAGCATTTT
TRBD1	.	14	TRBV29-1	TRBJ1-3	CSVDPGTGQDTIYF	TGCAGCGTTGACCCCGGGACAGGGCAGGACACCATATATTTT
.	.	15	TRBV2	TRBJ1-5	CASSENRGSNQPQHF	TGTGCCAGCAGTGAAAACAGAGGGAGCAATCAGCCCCAGCATTTT
TRBD2	.	16	TRBV28	TRBJ2-1	CASSLSTGLGGNEQFF	TGTGCCAGCAGTTTATCCACGGGACTAGGGGGCAATGAGCAGTTCTTC
TRBD2	.	16	TRBV7-2	TRBJ2-1	CASSLWASGRGNEQFF	TGTGCCAGCAGCTTATGGGCTAGCGGGAGGGGGAATGAGCAGTTCTTC